The next 12 T cell receptor beta chains were all read from a single sample in a study of identical twins. MiXCR was run by TCRdb on the 5' RACE reads, yielding one entry per CDR3 protein. The sample contains 220,000 or so distinct CDR3 sequences, approximately 7% of which appear only once. In addition, the sample was reused for a study of yellow fever vaccine responses in identical twins.

The sample consisted of memory (CD45RO+) T cells sorted from blood. The receptors stem from a woman aged 18-29 years in good health.

Turning to this clonotype: It may be a read error: a sequence one base away is much more abundant. The genes are TRBV12-3 or TRBV12-4 and TRBJ2-5; TRBD1 aligns across 8 bases. The CDR3 length is 15 residues. The chain's CDR3 is CASSFVRGREETHYF. The DNA of the CDR3 is TGTGCCAGCAGTTTTGTCAGGGGGCGAGAAGAGACCCATTACTTC.

V is TRBV12-3 or TRBV12-4 and J is TRBJ1-1; D perhaps matches TRBD1 (6 bases). This CDR3 region has 15 residues. The V and J ends lost 3 bases and 5 bases respectively, with 16 bases between them. The CDR3 loop reads CASSFRKTGETEAFF. The DNA for the CDR3 is TGTGCCAGCAGTTTCCGGAAGACAGGTGAAACTGAAGCTTTCTTT.

CDR3 in amino acids: CASRTTGNTGELFF. The CDR3 DNA is TGTGCCAGCAGGACCACTGGGAACACCGGGGAGCTGTTTTTT. The J gene is TRBJ2-2, the V gene TRBV6-2 or TRBV6-3; D gene unclear. The CDR3 sequence is 14 residues long. Trimming took off 6 bases at V and 1 base at J, with 9 bases between the two ends. Germline V CDR1 and CDR2: MNHEY, SVGEGT.

This clonotype appeared a few times. V usage is TRBV29-1 and J usage is TRBJ1-5; unclear D gene. V lost 4 bases and J 1 base, leaving 11 bases between the germline ends. Germline CDR1 reads SQVTM; CDR2 reads ANQGSEA. The CDR3 has 14 residues. The CDR3 is CSVGTQRSNQPQHF. The DNA for the CDR3 is TGCAGCGTTGGGACGCAGCGAAGCAATCAGCCCCAGCATTTT.

This clonotype has ten or more counts. This rearrangement joins TRBV7-7 to TRBJ2-2; D ambiguous. This CDR3 has 14 residues. CDR1 and CDR2 (germline): SSHAT, FNYEAQ (reference sequence). Trimming removed 5 bases at V and 1 base at J, with 8 bases between. The CDR3: CASSQSLNTGELFF. As DNA, the CDR3 is TGTGCCAGCAGCCAGTCCCTGAACACCGGGGAGCTGTTTTTT.

This clonotype appeared many times. V gene TRBV2 combines with J gene TRBJ2-1, with a weak D call TRBD1 (6 bases). Trimming shortened V by 7 bases and J by 5 bases, and 9 bases separated the two germline ends. The CDR3 has 12 amino acids. The germline gives CDR1 SNHLY, CDR2 FYNNEI. The CDR3 sequence: CASTRDNNEQFF. The CDR3 DNA sequence: TGTGCCAGCACCCGGGACAACAATGAGCAGTTCTTC.

Ten or more counts support this clonotype. The chain uses TRBV15 and TRBJ1-5; 7 bases fit TRBD1. The germline V gene encodes CDR1 LNHNV and CDR2 YYDKDF (reference sequence). This CDR3 has 15 amino acids. The V gene end was trimmed by 9 bases and the J gene end by 4 bases; junction bases not matched to a gene: 12. CDR3 sequence (DNA): TGTGCCACGCAACAGGGGTTTGTTTGGAATCAGCCCCAGCATTTT. As protein: CATQQGFVWNQPQHF.

The V and J genes are TRBV13 and TRBJ1-2; D is uncertain. V was shortened by 5 bases and J by 4 bases, with 8 bases between the two germline ends. This CDR3 spans 12 amino acids. Germline values: CDR1 PRHDT, CDR2 FYEKMQ (reference sequence). CDR3 DNA sequence: TGTGCCAGCAGCCAGCGGATCTATGGCTACACCTTC. This encodes CASSQRIYGYTF.

Worth noting for this clonotype: The junction shows a germline mismatch at one end, possibly a read error. V is TRBV20-1 and J is TRBJ2-1; 12 bases match TRBD2. Germline CDR1 and CDR2: DFQATT and SNEGSKA (reference sequence). This CDR3 is 14 amino acids long. The CDR3 sequence: CSARDLGLAGSVSF. The CDR3 nucleotides read TGCAGTGCTAGAGATCTAGGACTAGCGGGATCGGTGTCCTTC.

This chain joins TRBV13 and TRBJ1-3, with unresolved D. Germline V gene data show CDR1 as PRHDT and CDR2 as FYEKMQ (reference sequence). The V and J ends lost 0 bases and 3 bases respectively, with 6 bases between them. The CDR3 runs 14 residues. CDR3: CASSLGRNGNTIYF. CDR3 coding DNA: TGTGCCAGCAGCTTAGGCCGTAATGGAAACACCATATATTTT.

This clonotype has only a few counts. The chain combines TRBV29-1 with TRBJ1-1; 9 nucleotides align to TRBD1. Looked up from germline, CDR1 is SQVTM and CDR2 is ANQGSEA. J gave up 0 bases and V 6 bases, and 17 bases lay outside the gene matches. This CDR3 region has 18 residues. The chain's CDR3 is CSVYGTGNWLSMNTEAFF. CDR3 DNA sequence: TGCAGCGTCTACGGGACAGGGAATTGGTTGAGTATGAACACTGAAGCTTTCTTT.

CDR3 bases: TGCGCCAGCACCCCGGGGGGCGGCAGCTCCTACAATGAGCAGTTCTTC. Translation gives CASTPGGGSSYNEQFF. The chain couples TRBV5-1 to TRBJ2-1; the D gene is possibly TRBD2 (7 bases). The CDR3 covers 16 residues. The V and J ends lost 6 bases and 0 bases respectively, with 16 bases between them. Germline V CDR1 and CDR2: SGHRS, YFSETQ.